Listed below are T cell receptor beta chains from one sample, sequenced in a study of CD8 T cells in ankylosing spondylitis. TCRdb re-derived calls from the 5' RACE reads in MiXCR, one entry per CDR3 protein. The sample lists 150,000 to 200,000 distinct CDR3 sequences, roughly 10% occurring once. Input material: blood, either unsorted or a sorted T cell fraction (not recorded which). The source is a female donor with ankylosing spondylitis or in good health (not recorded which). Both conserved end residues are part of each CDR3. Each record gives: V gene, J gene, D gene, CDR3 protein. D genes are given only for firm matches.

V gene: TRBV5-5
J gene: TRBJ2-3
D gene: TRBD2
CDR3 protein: CASSLGREDLAEYF

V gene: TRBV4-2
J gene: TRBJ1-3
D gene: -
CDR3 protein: CASSPRGGISGNTIYF

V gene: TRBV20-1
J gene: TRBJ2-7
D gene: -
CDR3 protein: CSARDYIDYEQYF

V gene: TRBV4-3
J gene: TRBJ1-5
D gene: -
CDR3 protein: CASSQDRRSNQPQHF

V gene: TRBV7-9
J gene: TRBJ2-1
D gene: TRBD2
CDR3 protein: CASSSLAGVMSEQFF

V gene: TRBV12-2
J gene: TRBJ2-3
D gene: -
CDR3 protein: CASRIGPDYPPPLAGGHTDTQYF

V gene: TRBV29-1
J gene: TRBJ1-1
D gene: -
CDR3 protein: CSAYRVGDTEAFF

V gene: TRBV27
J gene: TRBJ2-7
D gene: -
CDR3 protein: CASSLAGALSYEQYF

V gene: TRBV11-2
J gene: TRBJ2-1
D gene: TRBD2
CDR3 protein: CASRPMTSGSYNEQFF

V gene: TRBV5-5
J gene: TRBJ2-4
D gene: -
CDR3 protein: CASSSWGGSKRRNIQYF

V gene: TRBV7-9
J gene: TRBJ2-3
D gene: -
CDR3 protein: CASSLGNEDTQYF

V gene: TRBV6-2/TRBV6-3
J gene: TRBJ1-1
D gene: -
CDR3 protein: CASGLRQSTEAFF

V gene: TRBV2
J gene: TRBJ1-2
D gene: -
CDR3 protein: CASSVQEGVDYGYTF

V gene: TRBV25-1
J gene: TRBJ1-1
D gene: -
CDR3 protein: CASSLPGGTEAFF

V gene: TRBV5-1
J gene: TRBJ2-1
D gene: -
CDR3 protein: CASSSSWHEQFF

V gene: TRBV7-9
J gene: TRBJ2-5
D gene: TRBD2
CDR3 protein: CATQTSGIQETQYF

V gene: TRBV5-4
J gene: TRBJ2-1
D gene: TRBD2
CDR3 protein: CASVPSSGSSYNEQFF

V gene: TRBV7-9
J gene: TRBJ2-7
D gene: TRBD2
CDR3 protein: CASSLSLAGTEQYF

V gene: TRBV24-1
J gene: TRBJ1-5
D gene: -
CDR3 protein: CATSDLGYQPQHF

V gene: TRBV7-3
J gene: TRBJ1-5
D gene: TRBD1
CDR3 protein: CASSLRGVRGRPQHF

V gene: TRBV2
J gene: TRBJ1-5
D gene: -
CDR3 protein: CASSETMTQPQHF

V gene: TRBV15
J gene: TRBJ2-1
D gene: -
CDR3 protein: CATDEVLSSYNEQFF

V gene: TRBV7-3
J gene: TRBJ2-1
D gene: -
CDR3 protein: CASSRGDSYNEQFF

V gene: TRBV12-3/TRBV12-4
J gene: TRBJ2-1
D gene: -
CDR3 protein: CASTMDNYNEQFF

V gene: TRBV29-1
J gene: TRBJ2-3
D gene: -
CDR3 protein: CSARASPGDTQYF

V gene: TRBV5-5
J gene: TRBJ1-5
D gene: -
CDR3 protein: CASSLPGRSEAIRPQHF

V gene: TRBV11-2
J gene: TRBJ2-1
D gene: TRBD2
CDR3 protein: CASSLALAGSYNEQFF

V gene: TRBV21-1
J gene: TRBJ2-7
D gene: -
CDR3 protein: CASSSGLAGDLYEQYF

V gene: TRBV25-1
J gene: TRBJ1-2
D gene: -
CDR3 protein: CASSDKGGWASYGYTF

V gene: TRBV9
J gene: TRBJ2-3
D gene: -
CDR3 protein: CASSVEGSGFTDTQYF

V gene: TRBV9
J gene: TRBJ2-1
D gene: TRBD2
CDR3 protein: CASSVEGTSGSSGNEQFF

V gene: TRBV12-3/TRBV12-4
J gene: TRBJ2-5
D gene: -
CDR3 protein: CASSQDGIQETQYF

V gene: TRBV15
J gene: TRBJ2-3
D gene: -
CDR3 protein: CATSRDPLLSDAQYF

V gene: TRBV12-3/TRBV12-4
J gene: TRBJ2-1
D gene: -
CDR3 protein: CASSHGPEQFF

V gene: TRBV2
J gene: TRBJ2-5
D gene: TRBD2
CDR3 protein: CASSEQRGPTLYQETQYF

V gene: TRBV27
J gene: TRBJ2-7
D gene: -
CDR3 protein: CASSLDPLAAVYEQYF

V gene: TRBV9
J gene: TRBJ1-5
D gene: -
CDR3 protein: CASSLSWVNQPQHF

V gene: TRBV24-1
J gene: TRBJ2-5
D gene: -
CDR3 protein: CATSDRGLETQYF

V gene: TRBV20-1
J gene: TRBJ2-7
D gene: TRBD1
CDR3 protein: CSARDSPYEQYF

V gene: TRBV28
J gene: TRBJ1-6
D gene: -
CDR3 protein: CASSLLGGDSPLHF

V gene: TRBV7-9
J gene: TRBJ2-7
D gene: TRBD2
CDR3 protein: CASGAGGFYEQYF

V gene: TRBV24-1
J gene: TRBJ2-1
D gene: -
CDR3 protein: CATSHHLYSGSYNEQFF

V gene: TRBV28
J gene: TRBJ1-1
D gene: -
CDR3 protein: CASSFPGLNTEAFF

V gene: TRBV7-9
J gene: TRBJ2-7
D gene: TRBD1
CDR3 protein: CASSLAPTGDFYEQYF

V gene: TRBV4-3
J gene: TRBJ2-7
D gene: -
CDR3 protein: CASSQSVGGYEQYF

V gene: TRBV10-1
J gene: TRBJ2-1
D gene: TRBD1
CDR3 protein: CASSEWTGYNEQFF

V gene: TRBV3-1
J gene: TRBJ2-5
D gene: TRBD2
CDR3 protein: CASSPRDYQETQYF

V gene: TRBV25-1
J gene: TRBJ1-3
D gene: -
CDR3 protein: CASSEYSAAGENTIYF

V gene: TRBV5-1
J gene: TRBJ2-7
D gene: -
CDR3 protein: CASSPDKVSYEQYF